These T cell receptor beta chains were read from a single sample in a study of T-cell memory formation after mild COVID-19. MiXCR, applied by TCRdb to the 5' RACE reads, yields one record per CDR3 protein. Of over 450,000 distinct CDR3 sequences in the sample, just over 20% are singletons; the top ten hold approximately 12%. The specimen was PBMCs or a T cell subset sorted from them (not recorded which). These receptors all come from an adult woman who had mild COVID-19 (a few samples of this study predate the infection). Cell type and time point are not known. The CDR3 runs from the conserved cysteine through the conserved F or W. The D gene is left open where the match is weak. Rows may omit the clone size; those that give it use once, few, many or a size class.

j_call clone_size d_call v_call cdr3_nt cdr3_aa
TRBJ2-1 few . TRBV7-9 TGTGCCAGCAGCTTCTTGCTCCCGGGAACGCACAATGAGCAGTTCTTC CASSFLLPGTHNEQFF
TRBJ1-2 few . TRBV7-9 TGTGCCAGCAGCGAGCGGGGGGATTTCTATGGCTACACCTTC CASSERGDFYGYTF
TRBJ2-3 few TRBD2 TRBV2 TGTGCCAGCAGTGAATCGCTAGCGGTCACAGATACGCAGTATTTT CASSESLAVTDTQYF
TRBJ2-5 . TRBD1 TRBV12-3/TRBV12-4 TGTGCCAGCAGTTTTAACAGGGGGCTGGGGACCCAGTACTTC CASSFNRGLGTQYF
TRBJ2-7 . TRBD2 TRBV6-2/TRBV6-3 TGTGCCAGCGGGACTAGCGGGCTATACGAGCAGTACTTC CASGTSGLYEQYF
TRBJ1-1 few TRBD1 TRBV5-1 TGCGCCAGCAGTTCGGACAGGGCGAACACTGAAGCTTTCTTT CASSSDRANTEAFF
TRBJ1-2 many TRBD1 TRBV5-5 TGTGCCAGCAGCCTGGACAGGCTCATTGGCTACACCTTC CASSLDRLIGYTF
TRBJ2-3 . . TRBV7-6 TGTGCCAGCACCTCCTTAGCCGCGGGGATCGGCACAGATACGCAGTATTTT CASTSLAAGIGTDTQYF
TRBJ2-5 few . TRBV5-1 TGCGCCAGCAGTCGAGTGGCAGAGACCCAGTACTTC CASSRVAETQYF
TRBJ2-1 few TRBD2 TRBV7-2 TGTGCCAGCAGCCAGTGGCTAGCGGGGGACAATGAGCAGTTCTTC CASSQWLAGDNEQFF
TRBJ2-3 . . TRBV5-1 TGCGCCAGCAGCTTGGGGGGAACCACAGATACGCAGTATTTT CASSLGGTTDTQYF
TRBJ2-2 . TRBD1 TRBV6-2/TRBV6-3 TGTGCCAGCAGTTACTCGATGCTGACAGGGATCACCGGGGAGCTGTTTTTT CASSYSMLTGITGELFF
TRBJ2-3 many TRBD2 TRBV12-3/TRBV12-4 TGTGCCAGCAGTTCGACTAGCGGGAGCACAGATACGCAGTATTTT CASSSTSGSTDTQYF
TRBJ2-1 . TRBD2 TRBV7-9 TGTGCCAGCAGCCCGTTCGAGCGGGAGGGCCTCTACAATGAGCAGTTCTTC CASSPFEREGLYNEQFF
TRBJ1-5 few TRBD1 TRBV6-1 TGTGCCAGCAGTGAAGCGGCAGGGGGGAGTCAGCCCCAGCATTTT CASSEAAGGSQPQHF
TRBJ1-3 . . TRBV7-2 TGTGCCAGCAGCTTAGGCCCAAACACCATATATTTT CASSLGPNTIYF
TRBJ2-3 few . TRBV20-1 TGCAGTGCGGGATTCGGGGGAGATACGCAGTATTTT CSAGFGGDTQYF
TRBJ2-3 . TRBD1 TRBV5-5 TGTGCCAGCAGCTCTCCGGGACAGGGGATTGGGGAGGTTCCAGATACGCAGTATTTT CASSSPGQGIGEVPDTQYF
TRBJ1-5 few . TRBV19 TGTGCCAGTAGTATCAAGCCAGGGGATGGCCTTGGGGTTCAGCCCCAGCATTTT CASSIKPGDGLGVQPQHF
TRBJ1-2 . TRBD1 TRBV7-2 TGTGCCAGCAGCGTCTCCGGGACAGCTAACTATGGCTACACCTTC CASSVSGTANYGYTF
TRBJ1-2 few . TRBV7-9 TGTGCCAGCAGCTTAGCGAACGGCTATGGCTACACCTTC CASSLANGYGYTF
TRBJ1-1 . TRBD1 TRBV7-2 TGTGCCAGCAGCCGTCAGGGGGGGAACACTGAAGCTTTCTTT CASSRQGGNTEAFF
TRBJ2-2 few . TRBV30 TGTGCCTGGAGTGAACAGGGCACCGGGGAGCTGTTTTTT CAWSEQGTGELFF
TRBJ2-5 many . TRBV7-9 TGTGCCAGCAGCTTCCGAGGGGGCCAAGAGACCCAGTACTTC CASSFRGGQETQYF
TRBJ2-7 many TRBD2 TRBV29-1 TGCAGCGTGAGAAGCGCGGGGGGGCCCTACGAGCAGTACTTC CSVRSAGGPYEQYF
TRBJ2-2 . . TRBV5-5 TGTGCCAGCAGCTTGTCAGGGGCACACACCGGGGAGCTGTTTTTT CASSLSGAHTGELFF
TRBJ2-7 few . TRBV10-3 TGTGCCATCAGTGAGTCAGGGGGACTGACCTACGAGCAGTACTTC CAISESGGLTYEQYF
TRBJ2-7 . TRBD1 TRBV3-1 TGTGCCAGCAGCCCAAGGATCAGAGTTACAGGGGGTTCCTACGAGCAGTACTTC CASSPRIRVTGGSYEQYF
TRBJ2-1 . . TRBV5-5 TGTGCCAGCAGCCCGGGGGGCATGCCCCACAATGAGCAGTTCTTC CASSPGGMPHNEQFF